The 16 T cell receptor beta chains in this list originate from one sample, sequenced in a study of regulatory T cells. Amplification used 52 TRBV primers and 13 TRBJ primers. Profiling relied on immunoSEQ multiplex PCR, and the TCRdb table lists in-frame clones only, not all of them. The top ten hold approximately 30% of the sample, which has about 6,000 clones, about 80% seen once. The source material was CD8+ T cells sorted from blood. Receptors were obtained from a child aged 10-17 years with CD3G deficiency.

The chain employs TRBV6-1 and TRBJ2-1; the D is unclear. V lost 1 base to trimming and J lost 0 bases, with 7 bases between them. The germline gives CDR1 MNHNS, CDR2 SASEGT. CDR3 size: 15 residues. The CDR3 sequence: CASSEEGNSYNEQFF. The CDR3 DNA reads TGTGCCAGCAGTGAAGAAGGGAACTCCTACAATGAGCAGTTCTTC.

V gene TRBV7-9 combines with J gene TRBJ1-1; the match to TRBD1 covers 9 bases. J lost 4 bases, V lost 3 bases, and 3 bases had no gene match. This CDR3 has 14 residues. Germline V lookup: CDR1 SEHNR, CDR2 FQNEAQ (reference sequence). CDR3 DNA sequence: TGTGCCAGCAGCTTCGGACAGGGGAGCACTGAAGCTTTCTTT. This encodes CASSFGQGSTEAFF.

This rearrangement joins TRBV18 to TRBJ2-7, with 11 nucleotides matching TRBD1. This CDR3 contains 15 residues. Germline CDR1 KGHSH, CDR2 LQKENI. Germline trimming cut 3 bases from V and 2 bases from J; bases unmatched to any gene: 3. The CDR3 loop reads CASSPAGQGAYEQYF. As DNA, the CDR3 is TGTGCCAGCTCACCGGCGGGACAGGGGGCCTACGAGCAGTACTTC.

This clone counts as large (0.1 to 1%). V usage is TRBV6-6 and J usage is TRBJ1-1; 8 bases align to TRBD1. With 5 bases clipped from V and 5 bases from J, the junction kept 10 bases outside the gene matches. Per the germline V gene, CDR1 is MNHNY and CDR2 is SVGAGI (reference sequence). The CDR3 extends over 15 amino acids. The CDR3 coding sequence is TGTGCCAGCAGTACCGACAGGGGCGAGAAAACTGAAGCTTTCTTT. It yields the protein CASSTDRGEKTEAFF.

The rearrangement links TRBV6-6 to TRBJ1-2; D is uncertain. CDR1 is MNHNY, CDR2 SVGAGI, per germline (reference sequence). V was shortened by 0 bases and J by 2 bases, with 4 bases between the two germline ends. The CDR3 runs 13 residues. The CDR3 here is CASSYSVNYGYTF. CDR3 nucleotide sequence: TGTGCCAGCAGTTACTCTGTAAACTATGGCTACACCTTC.

V and J are TRBV19 and TRBJ2-4; D gene ambiguous. Germline V CDR1 and CDR2: LNHDA, SQIVND (reference sequence). The V gene lost 6 bases and the J gene lost 6 bases, with 12 bases spanning the gap. This CDR3 is built from 13 residues. CDR3 coding DNA: TGTGCCAGTAGAGACCATACCGGAAACATTCAGTACTTC. Translation: CASRDHTGNIQYF.

This chain links TRBV19 with TRBJ1-1; D remains unclear. Germline loops: CDR1 LNHDA, CDR2 SQIVND (reference sequence). Between the trimmed V and J ends, which lost 5 bases and 3 bases, there was a span of 16 bases. This CDR3 contains 15 residues. The CDR3 DNA follows: TGTGCCAGTAGTGCCCAGGTGAATGGGGACACTGAAGCTTTCTTT. Protein product: CASSAQVNGDTEAFF.

V and J are TRBV28 and TRBJ2-7, with 9 bases aligning to TRBD1. Trimming cost V 5 bases and J 5 bases; bases outside gene matches: 10. CDR1 and CDR2 (germline): MDHEN, SYDVKM. This CDR3 spans 15 amino acids. The CDR3 region is CASSPTGGGSDEQYF. In DNA form, the CDR3 reads TGTGCCAGCAGTCCAACAGGGGGCGGGTCGGACGAGCAGTACTTC.

The chain is built from TRBV28 and TRBJ2-5; 9 positions match TRBD1. The CDR3 is made up of 15 amino acids. J gave up 11 bases and V 2 bases, and 12 bases lay outside the gene matches. CDR1 and CDR2 from the germline V gene are MDHEN and SYDVKM. CDR3 nucleotides: TGTGCCAGCAGTTTAACTATCACAGGGGGCGCGGTGCAGTACTTC. It yields the protein CASSLTITGGAVQYF.

This chain connects TRBV7-9 to TRBJ1-3; 7 nucleotides line up with TRBD1. The CDR3 consists of 14 residues. The germline V gene encodes CDR1 SEHNR and CDR2 FQNEAQ (reference sequence). Trimming at V came to 5 bases and at J to 0 bases, leaving 1 base not matched to a gene. CDR3 sequence: CASSRTGSGNTIYF. CDR3 sequence (DNA): TGTGCCAGCAGCCGGACAGGCTCTGGAAACACCATATATTTT.

V and J are TRBV28 and TRBJ1-5; a possible D gene is TRBD1 (6 bases). The germline V and J ends were trimmed by 3 bases and 1 base, with 13 bases remaining between them. Germline loops: CDR1 MDHEN, CDR2 SYDVKM. This CDR3 is built from 16 residues. The CDR3 is CASSFSLRGSNQPQHF. The CDR3 DNA is TGTGCCAGCAGTTTTTCTTTAAGGGGGAGCAATCAGCCCCAGCATTTT.

The CDR3 region is CASSSPDGFNEKLFF. The DNA for the CDR3 is TGTGCCAGCAGCTCGCCGGACGGCTTTAATGAAAAACTGTTTTTT. The chain carries TRBV7-9 and TRBJ1-4, with D unresolved. Germline-derived CDR1 and CDR2 are SEHNR and FQNEAQ (reference sequence). CDR3 length: 15 residues. Trimming removed 4 bases at V and 4 bases at J, with 13 bases between. The full variable domain, in which reference TRBV7-9 and TRBJ1-4 provide the parts outside the CDR3, is DTGVSQNPRHKITKRGQNVTFRCDPISEHNRLYWYRQTLGQGPEFLTYFQNEAQLEKSRLLSDRFSAERPKGSFSTLEIQRTEQGDSAMYLCASSSPDGFNEKLFFGSGTQLSVL.

This rearrangement joins TRBV6-1 to TRBJ2-7; 11 positions agree with TRBD2. This CDR3 is 14 amino acids long. V trimming: 6 bases; J trimming: 6 bases; junction bases outside the gene matches: 7. CDR1 MNHNS and CDR2 SASEGT come from the germline V gene. The CDR3 spells CASRELAGVFEQYF. CDR3 nucleotide sequence: TGTGCCAGCAGGGAACTAGCGGGAGTTTTCGAGCAGTACTTC.

This clone was detected only a few times. The CDR3 DNA reads as TGTGCCAGCAGCCAAAAGACAGGAGCGAACACTGAAGCTTTCTTT. Its translation is CASSQKTGANTEAFF. The chain combines TRBV7-8 with TRBJ1-1; tentative D call: TRBD1 (6 bases). From germline, CDR1 is SGHVS and CDR2 FQNEAQ. The germline V and J ends were trimmed by 5 bases and 1 base, with 14 bases remaining between them. This CDR3 is built from 15 residues.

V is TRBV11-2 and J is TRBJ2-7; 7 positions match TRBD2. The CDR3 totals 13 residues. Germline-derived CDR1 and CDR2 are SGHAT and FQNNGV. The V gene end was trimmed by 5 bases and the J gene end by 6 bases; junction bases not matched to a gene: 7. This CDR3 is CASSPRLAGEQYF. The CDR3 coding sequence is TGTGCCAGCAGCCCGCGACTAGCTGGCGAGCAGTACTTC.

This chain links TRBV28 with TRBJ2-7; the match to TRBD1 covers 7 bases. CDR1 MDHEN and CDR2 SYDVKM come from the germline V gene. This CDR3 is built from 16 residues. The junction had 11 bases not matched to a gene; V was cut back by 6 bases and J by 0 bases. The CDR3: CASSKTKTGSSYEQYF. In DNA form, the CDR3 reads TGTGCCAGCAGCAAAACAAAGACAGGGAGCTCCTACGAGCAGTACTTC.